These 32 T cell receptor beta chains were all obtained from the same sample, sequenced in a study of CD8+ T cells in alopecia areata. Following extraction, RNA underwent reverse transcription to cDNA, which served as the sequencing template. Repertoires were generated with immunoSEQ multiplex PCR, while TCRdb's copy carries only in-frame clones and drops some. The sample lists 190,000 or so clones, roughly three fifths seen once, with less than 4% in the top ten. Treatment reported: oral pan-JAK inhibitor, 5-10 mg twice daily. Specimen: CD4+ T cells sorted from blood, collected at week 4, from a patient treated with tofacitinib. These receptors were taken from a human donor with alopecia areata.

CDR3 DNA sequence: TGTGCCAGCAGCCAACAACTATACTCCTACGAGCAGTACTTC. Translated, it gives CASSQQLYSYEQYF. The chain uses TRBV14 and TRBJ2-7, with no clear D. Germline V CDR1 and CDR2: SGHDN, FVKESK. This CDR3 region has 14 residues. The ends were cut back, 2 bases at V and 0 bases at J, with 8 bases in the middle.

This clone turned up a few times. V gene TRBV7-9 combines with J gene TRBJ2-1; D is ambiguous. Germline V gene sequence: CDR1 SEHNR, CDR2 FQNEAQ (reference sequence). V gave up 5 bases and J gave up 0 bases, with 14 bases separating them. The CDR3 consists of 16 residues. Written as DNA, the CDR3 is TGTGCCAGCAGCCTGCAAGTGGGCCGCTCCTACAATGAGCAGTTCTTC. Residues: CASSLQVGRSYNEQFF.

The J gene is TRBJ1-2, the V gene TRBV11-2; 9 bases fit TRBD1. Germline V gene data show CDR1 as SGHAT and CDR2 as FQNNGV. V shed 0 bases and J 8 bases; nucleotides not matched to a gene: 4. The CDR3 runs to 14 residues. The CDR3 DNA is TGTGCCAGCAGCTTAGACCGGGACAGGGTCGGCTACACCTTC. Amino acids: CASSLDRDRVGYTF.

The gene calls are TRBV2 and TRBJ2-7, with 7 bases fitting TRBD1. The CDR3 has 11 amino acids. Germline CDR1 is SNHLY and CDR2 is FYNNEI. Unmatched junction bases numbered 4, after V lost 8 bases and J lost 6 bases. CDR3 sequence (DNA): TGTGCCAGCGCTGACAGGGCCGAGCAGTACTTC. This encodes CASADRAEQYF.

This sequence joins TRBV29-1 and TRBJ1-1, with unresolved D. This CDR3 has 11 amino acids. The V gene's germline CDR1 is SQVTM and CDR2 ANQGSEA. V was clipped by 3 bases and J by 0 bases, with 2 bases between them. The CDR3: CSVEVNTEAFF. CDR3 coding DNA: TGCAGCGTTGAGGTGAACACTGAAGCTTTCTTT.

At least ten counts were recorded for this clone. The chain couples TRBV11-2 to TRBJ2-3; D remains ambiguous. Trimming left V 4 bases short and J 4 bases short, with 9 bases between. The CDR3 spans 13 residues. Looked up from germline, CDR1 is SGHAT and CDR2 is FQNNGV. The CDR3 DNA reads TGTGCCAGCAGCTCCGGAGCCGCAGATACGCAGTATTTT. This gives the protein CASSSGAADTQYF.

The table lists this clone with a count of one. The gene calls are TRBV5-1 and TRBJ1-5; D possibly corresponds to TRBD1 (6 bases). This CDR3 region has 13 residues. V was cut by 4 bases and J by 3 bases, with 8 bases left in between. CDR1 SGHRS and CDR2 YFSETQ come from the germline V gene. CDR3 residues: CASSQGSNQPQHF. The CDR3 nucleotides are TGCGCCAGCAGCCAGGGGTCCAATCAGCCCCAGCATTTT.

This chain connects TRBV30 to TRBJ2-1; possible D gene TRBD2, 6 bases. CDR1 and CDR2 from the germline V gene are GTSNPN and SVGIG (reference sequence). The CDR3 totals 15 residues. Trimming took 3 bases from V and 2 from J, leaving 14 bases between them. CDR3 DNA sequence: TGTGCCTGGAGAGCTGACTGGGGGGCCTACAATGAGCAGTTCTTC. Its translation: CAWRADWGAYNEQFF.

The rearrangement uses TRBV7-2 and TRBJ2-5; no firm D call. This CDR3 has 13 residues. Germline CDR1 is SGHTA and CDR2 is FQGNSA. V was cut by 0 bases and J by 1 base, with 3 bases left in between. CDR3 loop: CASSLAPQETQYF. CDR3 coding DNA: TGTGCCAGCAGCTTAGCTCCCCAAGAGACCCAGTACTTC.

This clone occurred a few times. V usage is TRBV14 and J usage is TRBJ2-1, with D unresolved. V was trimmed by 0 bases and J by 9 bases, leaving 12 bases between them. This CDR3 region has 14 residues. CDR1 is SGHDN, CDR2 FVKESK, per germline. The CDR3 region is CASSQELRVGEQFF. The CDR3 nucleotides read TGTGCCAGCAGCCAAGAGTTAAGGGTTGGTGAGCAGTTCTTC.

The chain links TRBV30 to TRBJ2-5, with D maybe TRBD2 (5 bases). The CDR3 extends over 11 amino acids. Between the trimmed V and J ends, which lost 3 bases and 7 bases, there was a span of 9 bases. Germline loops: CDR1 GTSNPN, CDR2 SVGIG (reference sequence). The CDR3 nucleotides are TGTGCCTGGAGCGCTCGGGGGACCCAGTACTTC. Amino acid sequence: CAWSARGTQYF. The full variable domain, in which reference TRBV30 and TRBJ2-5 provide the parts outside the CDR3, is SQTIHQWPATLVQPVGSPLSLECTVEGTSNPNLYWYRQAAGRGLQLLFYSVGIGQISSEVPQNLSASRPQDRQFILSSKKLLLSDSGFYLCAWSARGTQYFGPGTRLLVL.

The sample holds a few counts of this clone. The genes are TRBV28 and TRBJ1-3; D is undetermined. V was clipped by 9 bases and J by 4 bases, with 7 bases between them. The CDR3 totals 11 residues. Germline lookup yields CDR1 MDHEN and CDR2 SYDVKM. CDR3 loop: CASSQGNTIYF. The CDR3 DNA reads TGTGCCAGTTCCCAAGGAAACACCATATATTTT.

This chain connects TRBV29-1 to TRBJ1-2, with D uncertain. V was cut by 5 bases and J by 0 bases, with 7 bases left in between. The CDR3 is 12 amino acids. Germline V gives CDR1 SQVTM, CDR2 ANQGSEA. DNA for the CDR3: TGCAGCGTTCCCGGGACTAACTATGGCTACACCTTC. Its translation is CSVPGTNYGYTF.

The chain recombines TRBV9 with TRBJ2-5, with TRBD2 matching 8 bases. Per the germline V gene, CDR1 is SGDLS and CDR2 is YYNGEE. Losses at the gene ends were 0 bases for V and 0 bases for J; bases not matched to a gene: 13. The CDR3 has 19 amino acids. The CDR3 reads CASSVDPPGKRGYQETQYF. The CDR3 nucleotides are TGTGCCAGCAGCGTAGATCCCCCGGGTAAGCGGGGGTACCAAGAGACCCAGTACTTC. The full variable domain, rest sourced from reference TRBV9 and TRBJ2-5, is DSGVTQTPKHLITATGQRVTLRCSPRSGDLSVYWYQQSLDQGLQFLIQYYNGEERAKGNILERFSAQQFPDLHSELNLSSLELGDSALYFCASSVDPPGKRGYQETQYFGPGTRLLVL.

The J gene is TRBJ2-3, the V gene TRBV6-5; 11 bases align to TRBD2. The CDR3 covers 14 residues. The germline gives CDR1 MNHEY, CDR2 SVGAGI. The V segment lost 4 bases and the J segment 6 bases; nucleotides outside the gene matches: 3. CDR3 DNA: TGTGCCAGCAGTTTAGCGGGGGGGCGGGATACGCAGTATTTT. Encoded protein: CASSLAGGRDTQYF.

This chain connects TRBV5-1 to TRBJ2-6; possibly TRBD2 for D (6 bases). Germline-derived CDR1 and CDR2 are SGHRS and YFSETQ. This CDR3 comprises 17 residues. Trimming took 7 bases from V and 3 from J, leaving 20 bases between them. CDR3 nucleotides: TGCGCCAGCCGTCTCGGGACTGCCTTGATTGGGGCCAACGTCCTGACTTTC. The encoded protein is CASRLGTALIGANVLTF.

This clone was seen a handful of times. The chain recombines TRBV28 with TRBJ1-2; no reliable D call. The CDR3 has 12 amino acids. CDR1 MDHEN and CDR2 SYDVKM come from the germline V gene. The germline V and J ends were trimmed by 7 bases and 4 bases, with 10 bases remaining between them. The DNA of the CDR3 is TGTGCCAGCAAGGAACTGGGCTATGGCTACACCTTC. The encoded protein is CASKELGYGYTF.

The chain recombines TRBV10-3 with TRBJ1-5; D possibly corresponds to TRBD1 (5 bases). Germline loops: CDR1 ENHRY, CDR2 SYGVKD. The CDR3 extends over 14 amino acids. Trimming removed 7 bases at V and 2 bases at J, with 12 bases between. The chain's CDR3 is CAIMGEPGNQPQHF. The CDR3 DNA sequence: TGTGCCATCATGGGGGAGCCGGGCAATCAGCCCCAGCATTTT.

This sequence joins TRBV5-1 and TRBJ2-7; no clear D. The CDR3 has 13 residues. V was trimmed by 0 bases and J by 4 bases, leaving 8 bases between them. Per the germline V gene, CDR1 is SGHRS and CDR2 is YFSETQ. The CDR3 DNA is TGCGCCAGCAGCTTGGCGGCCCATTACGAGCAGTACTTC. It codes for CASSLAAHYEQYF.

The chain uses TRBV14 and TRBJ2-3, with 8 positions matching TRBD2. The germline V gene has CDR1 SGHDN and CDR2 FVKESK. V gave up 2 bases and J gave up 2 bases; unmatched junction bases: 3. The CDR3 is 15 residues long. CDR3 region: CASSQSSGYTDTQYF. The DNA of the CDR3 is TGTGCCAGCAGCCAATCTAGCGGGTACACAGATACGCAGTATTTT.

The rearrangement links TRBV27 to TRBJ2-2; 9 positions match TRBD2. Losses at the gene ends were 0 bases for V and 7 bases for J; bases not matched to a gene: 6. This CDR3 comprises 16 residues. Looked up from germline, CDR1 is MNHEY and CDR2 is SMNVEV (reference sequence). CDR3 sequence: CASSLSWTSVGGELFF. The CDR3 DNA follows: TGTGCCAGCAGTTTATCATGGACTAGCGTCGGCGGGGAGCTGTTTTTT.

This clone was found a few times. The chain recombines TRBV5-8 with TRBJ2-3, with a possible D match to TRBD2 (6 bases). Germline lookup yields CDR1 SGHTS and CDR2 YDEGEE. This CDR3 spans 15 amino acids. The V end lost 4 bases, the J end lost 6 bases, and 18 bases lay between the germline ends. CDR3 in DNA: TGTGCCAGCAGCGGAGGGACTGCCCCGGCGGATACGCAGTATTTT. Its protein is CASSGGTAPADTQYF.

A single count supports this clone. J is TRBJ2-7 and V is TRBV30; D not certain. Trimming stripped 0 bases from V and 4 bases from J, with 7 bases between. Germline CDR1 is GTSNPN and CDR2 is SVGIG (reference sequence). The CDR3 totals 12 residues. The CDR3 sequence is CAWSVPHYEQYF. Written as DNA, the CDR3 is TGTGCCTGGAGTGTACCCCATTACGAGCAGTACTTC.

This clone has more than one count but fewer than ten. This rearrangement joins TRBV23-1 to TRBJ1-6; 7 positions match TRBD1. TRBV23-1 is designated an ORF whose function remains uncertain. The CDR3 is 17 residues long. J lost 4 bases, V lost 6 bases, and 12 bases had no gene match. CDR3 in amino acids: CASRPRTLGQYNSPLHF. Here the CDR3 DNA reads TGCGCCAGCAGACCCCGGACGTTGGGACAGTATAATTCACCCCTCCACTTT.

This chain connects TRBV5-1 to TRBJ2-6, with D unresolved. V was trimmed by 4 bases and J by 4 bases, leaving 12 bases between them. The CDR3 extends over 15 amino acids. Germline lookup yields CDR1 SGHRS and CDR2 YFSETQ. CDR3 nucleotides: TGCGCCAGCAGCCTTTGGGATTTCGGGGCCAACGTCCTGACTTTC. It codes for CASSLWDFGANVLTF.

This sequence joins TRBV29-1 and TRBJ2-2; TRBD2 aligns across 13 bases. Unmatched junction bases numbered 5, after V lost 4 bases and J lost 6 bases. From germline, CDR1 is SQVTM and CDR2 ANQGSEA. The CDR3 spans 15 residues. The CDR3 spells CSVVGLAGVSGELFF. For the CDR3, the DNA is TGCAGCGTTGTCGGACTAGCGGGAGTCTCCGGGGAGCTGTTTTTT.

This chain connects TRBV10-3 to TRBJ2-1, with D uncertain. The V end was cut by 3 bases, the J end by 5 bases, with 14 bases between. The CDR3 consists of 15 residues. Germline V CDR1 and CDR2: ENHRY, SYGVKD. CDR3 nucleotide sequence: TGTGCCATCAGTGAATTAATGATCTACAACAATGAGCAGTTCTTC. This encodes CAISELMIYNNEQFF.

This chain joins TRBV28 and TRBJ2-4, with 10 bases aligning to TRBD1. J lost 6 bases, V lost 6 bases, and 8 bases had no gene match. Germline CDR1 is MDHEN and CDR2 is SYDVKM. The CDR3 consists of 15 residues. CDR3 region: CASRSSTGGTNIQYF. In DNA, the CDR3 is TGTGCCAGCAGGTCCTCGACAGGGGGCACAAACATTCAGTACTTC.

The V gene is TRBV5-6, the J gene TRBJ2-6; D is perhaps TRBD1 (5 bases). The germline gives CDR1 SGHDT, CDR2 YYEEEE. V was trimmed by 3 bases and J by 1 base, leaving 8 bases between them. The CDR3 consists of 15 residues. The CDR3 sequence: CASSYRTSGANVLTF. For the CDR3, the DNA is TGTGCCAGCAGCTACCGGACATCTGGGGCCAACGTCCTGACTTTC.

This clone has only one observation. This chain connects TRBV5-6 to TRBJ1-5, with D unclear. Deletions cut 1 base from V and 7 bases from J, with 9 bases between. Germline V gene sequence: CDR1 SGHDT, CDR2 YYEEEE. This CDR3 has 13 residues. CDR3 DNA: TGTGCCAGCAGCTTGAAGCCGGGGCAGCCCCAGCATTTT. It translates to CASSLKPGQPQHF.

V gene TRBV7-2 combines with J gene TRBJ2-2; D possibly uses TRBD1 or TRBD2 (5 bases each). CDR3 length equals 18 residues. Germline lookup yields CDR1 SGHTA and CDR2 FQGNSA. Trimming took 6 bases from V and 7 from J, leaving 27 bases between them. CDR3 in amino acids: CASSHSPTGSSRGGELFF. The CDR3 DNA follows: TGTGCCAGCAGTCACAGCCCCACAGGATCCTCCCGGGGCGGGGAGCTGTTTTTT. The whole variable domain, filled in from reference TRBV7-2 and TRBJ2-2, reads GAGVSQSPSNKVTEKGKDVELRCDPISGHTALYWYRQSLGQGLEFLIYFQGNSAPDKSGLPSDRFSAERTGGSVSTLTIQRTQQEDSAVYLCASSHSPTGSSRGGELFFGEGSRLTVL.

The CDR3 is CSVRQVSGYTF. CDR3 DNA sequence: TGCAGCGTCAGACAGGTTTCTGGCTACACCTTC. This sequence joins TRBV29-1 and TRBJ1-2; TRBD1 might be the D (6 bases). From germline, CDR1 is SQVTM and CDR2 ANQGSEA. V was cut by 6 bases and J by 7 bases, with 12 bases left in between. The CDR3 loop spans 11 amino acids. The full variable domain, its missing parts supplied by reference TRBV29-1 and TRBJ1-2, is SAVISQKPSRDICQRGTSLTIQCQVDSQVTMMFWYRQQPGQSLTLIATANQGSEATYESGFVIDKFPISRPNLTFSTLTVSNMSPEDSSIYLCSVRQVSGYTFGSGTRLTVV.